One T cell receptor beta chain is described in this entry. Its antigen is currently unknown. This record belongs to a study of siplizumab effects on memory and regulatory T cells. CDR3 length equals 15 residues. Germline CDR1 is SGHDN and CDR2 is FVKESK. V lost 1 base, J lost 7 bases, and 14 bases lay in between. Sequencing used immunoSEQ multiplex PCR; TCRdb keeps in-frame clones, though not all of them. The table shows 70,000 to 90,000 clones, with 85% to 90% occurring only once. Findings and caveats of the study: A naive or memory phenotype could not be assigned to roughly 75-96% of the proliferating CD4+ or CD8+ clones.

This TCR came from a human donor in good health. Sequenced input: CD4+ T cells sorted from blood. The chain employs TRBV14 and TRBJ2-1; D remains unclear. CDR3: CASSQAVDQRNEQFF. The CDR3 bases are TGTGCCAGCAGCCAAGCGGTTGACCAACGAAATGAGCAGTTCTTC.